The rows below give T cell receptor beta chains drawn from one sample of a study of graft-versus-host responses after intestinal transplantation. These receptors have no known antigen. The repertoire was sequenced with immunoSEQ multiplex PCR; TCRdb's copy has only in-frame clones and lacks some. This sample carries roughly 120,000 clones, 90% of them seen once, and the ten largest clones take approximately 0.18%. Here the sequenced sample was unstimulated CD4+ T cells sorted from spleen or lymph node cells, taken before intestinal transplant. These receptors were taken from a human donor who received an intestinal transplant. Each CDR3 is given with its conserved first and last residue. Each record gives: D gene, V gene, clone size, J gene, CDR3 DNA, CDR3 protein. D genes are given only for firm matches. Only part of the rows carry a size: once, few, many, or a class if the clone is expanded.

D gene: -; V gene: TRBV30; clone size: -; J gene: TRBJ1-2; CDR3 DNA: TGTGCCTGGAGTGGTCGGTCCGGGATGCCCGGGGAGGGCTACACCTTC; CDR3 protein: CAWSGRSGMPGEGYTF
D gene: TRBD1; V gene: TRBV28; clone size: -; J gene: TRBJ2-7; CDR3 DNA: TGTGCCAGCAGCGATGGGGACAGGGTCTACGAGCAGTACTTC; CDR3 protein: CASSDGDRVYEQYF
D gene: TRBD2; V gene: TRBV10-3; clone size: -; J gene: TRBJ2-3; CDR3 DNA: TGTGCCATCGGTAGCGGGGCTAGCACAGATACGCAGTATTTT; CDR3 protein: CAIGSGASTDTQYF
D gene: TRBD2; V gene: TRBV4-3; clone size: -; J gene: TRBJ2-5; CDR3 DNA: TGCGCCAGCAGCCAAGACGCGGGGGGGGAGACCCAGTACTTC; CDR3 protein: CASSQDAGGETQYF
D gene: -; V gene: TRBV2; clone size: -; J gene: TRBJ2-2; CDR3 DNA: TGTGCCAGCAGTGCGGGACATACCGGGGAGCTGTTTTTT; CDR3 protein: CASSAGHTGELFF
D gene: -; V gene: TRBV6-1; clone size: -; J gene: TRBJ2-7; CDR3 DNA: TGTGCCAGCAGCCGAAGGGTGCAGGGAAGGCACGAGCAGTACTTC; CDR3 protein: CASSRRVQGRHEQYF
D gene: TRBD2; V gene: TRBV5-5; clone size: -; J gene: TRBJ2-1; CDR3 DNA: TGTGCCAGCAAGCCACTAGCGGGGCACAATGAGCAGTTCTTC; CDR3 protein: CASKPLAGHNEQFF
D gene: TRBD2; V gene: TRBV30; clone size: few; J gene: TRBJ2-7; CDR3 DNA: TGTGCCTGGAGTACAAGCGGGAGACCCCTCCCCGAGCAGTACTTC; CDR3 protein: CAWSTSGRPLPEQYF
D gene: -; V gene: TRBV7-2; clone size: -; J gene: TRBJ2-3; CDR3 DNA: TGTGCCAGCAGCTTAGGTCGCGGTAGGGATACGCAGTATTTT; CDR3 protein: CASSLGRGRDTQYF
D gene: TRBD1; V gene: TRBV5-8; clone size: -; J gene: TRBJ1-1; CDR3 DNA: TGTACCAGCAAACACTACCTCGGGACAGGGTGGTTCTCGGACACTGAAGCTTTCTTT; CDR3 protein: CTSKHYLGTGWFSDTEAFF
D gene: TRBD1; V gene: TRBV2; clone size: -; J gene: TRBJ1-1; CDR3 DNA: TGTGCCAGCAGTACGACAGGGCCGTACACTGAAGCTTTCTTT; CDR3 protein: CASSTTGPYTEAFF
D gene: TRBD1; V gene: TRBV2; clone size: few; J gene: TRBJ2-3; CDR3 DNA: TGTGCCAGCAGAGGGGACAGGGGGGGGGTAGATACGCAGTATTTT; CDR3 protein: CASRGDRGGVDTQYF
D gene: -; V gene: TRBV5-1; clone size: -; J gene: TRBJ2-3; CDR3 DNA: TGCGCCAGCAGCTTGGCCAGGGCACCAGATACGCAGTATTTT; CDR3 protein: CASSLARAPDTQYF
D gene: -; V gene: TRBV29-1; clone size: -; J gene: TRBJ2-7; CDR3 DNA: TGCAGCGTCTGCCCCTCGAGCTCCTACGAGCAGTACTTC; CDR3 protein: CSVCPSSSYEQYF
D gene: -; V gene: TRBV12-5; clone size: -; J gene: TRBJ1-3; CDR3 DNA: TGTGCTAGTGGTTTGGGGGCCGTCTCTGGAAACACCATATATTTT; CDR3 protein: CASGLGAVSGNTIYF
D gene: -; V gene: TRBV6-5; clone size: once; J gene: TRBJ2-3; CDR3 DNA: TGTGCCAGCAGTTACCAAAGGGGCCTCACAGATACGCAGTATTTT; CDR3 protein: CASSYQRGLTDTQYF
D gene: TRBD2; V gene: TRBV7-2; clone size: -; J gene: TRBJ2-7; CDR3 DNA: TGTGCCAGCAGCCCTGGACTAGCGGGGGCCTACGAGCAGTACTTC; CDR3 protein: CASSPGLAGAYEQYF
D gene: TRBD2; V gene: TRBV4-2; clone size: once; J gene: TRBJ2-3; CDR3 DNA: TGTGCCAGCAGCCAAGATGAGACTAGCGGGAGTGATACGCAGTATTTT; CDR3 protein: CASSQDETSGSDTQYF
D gene: -; V gene: TRBV6-6; clone size: -; J gene: TRBJ1-5; CDR3 DNA: TGTGCCACTGGGAGGGAGGGCAATCAGCCCCAGCATTTT; CDR3 protein: CATGREGNQPQHF
D gene: TRBD1; V gene: TRBV7-3; clone size: -; J gene: TRBJ2-1; CDR3 DNA: TGTGCCAGCAGCACAGGGGTGCGGGCCATAAACAATGAGCAGTTCTTC; CDR3 protein: CASSTGVRAINNEQFF
D gene: TRBD2; V gene: TRBV7-2; clone size: -; J gene: TRBJ2-5; CDR3 DNA: TGTGCCAGCAGCAGTAGCGGGAGGGGAGAGACCCAGTACTTC; CDR3 protein: CASSSSGRGETQYF
D gene: -; V gene: TRBV7-9; clone size: -; J gene: TRBJ1-2; CDR3 DNA: TGTGCCAGCAGCTTACCCCTACAGGGTTCCTATGGCTACACCTTC; CDR3 protein: CASSLPLQGSYGYTF
D gene: -; V gene: TRBV4-3; clone size: -; J gene: TRBJ2-7; CDR3 DNA: TGCGCCAGCAGCCAAGGGGTATCAGGGTGGGGGGGCCCCTCCTACGAGCAGTACTTC; CDR3 protein: CASSQGVSGWGGPSYEQYF
D gene: -; V gene: TRBV6-5; clone size: -; J gene: TRBJ1-2; CDR3 DNA: TGTGCCAGCAGTTTGTTGGCCTCGATCTATGGCTACACCTTC; CDR3 protein: CASSLLASIYGYTF
D gene: -; V gene: TRBV5-1; clone size: -; J gene: TRBJ2-3; CDR3 DNA: TGCGCCAGCAGCTGGGCAGGAGGGGGCACAGATACGCAGTATTTT; CDR3 protein: CASSWAGGGTDTQYF
D gene: TRBD2; V gene: TRBV9; clone size: -; J gene: TRBJ2-1; CDR3 DNA: TGTGCCAGCAGCGTACTTAGCGGGAGGGCCGAAGTGCAGTTCTTC; CDR3 protein: CASSVLSGRAEVQFF
D gene: -; V gene: TRBV10-1; clone size: once; J gene: TRBJ1-1; CDR3 DNA: TGCGCCACAGCGATAGGAGACGGCACTGAAGCTTTCTTT; CDR3 protein: CATAIGDGTEAFF
D gene: TRBD2; V gene: TRBV5-6; clone size: -; J gene: TRBJ2-1; CDR3 DNA: TGTGCCAGCAGCCCAACCATGGGCATAGCGGGAGTCTGGAATGAGCAGTTCTTC; CDR3 protein: CASSPTMGIAGVWNEQFF
D gene: TRBD2; V gene: TRBV6-5; clone size: -; J gene: TRBJ2-2; CDR3 DNA: TGTGCCAGCAGTTTCTATCCGGGGGGTAACACCGGGGAGCTGTTTTTT; CDR3 protein: CASSFYPGGNTGELFF
D gene: -; V gene: TRBV19; clone size: -; J gene: TRBJ1-1; CDR3 DNA: TGTGCCAGTAGTTGGGCAGGGGTAGGGAACACTGAAGCTTTCTTT; CDR3 protein: CASSWAGVGNTEAFF
D gene: -; V gene: TRBV7-9; clone size: -; J gene: TRBJ1-3; CDR3 DNA: TGTGCCAGCAGCTTAGTATCTGTAATCTCTGGAAACACCATATATTTT; CDR3 protein: CASSLVSVISGNTIYF
D gene: TRBD1; V gene: TRBV6-1; clone size: -; J gene: TRBJ1-2; CDR3 DNA: TGTGCCAGCACGGACAGGGAGAAGGGCTACACCTTC; CDR3 protein: CASTDREKGYTF
D gene: -; V gene: TRBV28; clone size: -; J gene: TRBJ2-7; CDR3 DNA: TGTGCCAGCGGACAGCCGGACTACGAGCAGTACTTC; CDR3 protein: CASGQPDYEQYF
D gene: -; V gene: TRBV6-1; clone size: -; J gene: TRBJ1-3; CDR3 DNA: TGTGCCAGCAGTGAATACGCAGGGCATTGGGCTGGAAACACCATATATTTT; CDR3 protein: CASSEYAGHWAGNTIYF
D gene: TRBD2; V gene: TRBV2; clone size: -; J gene: TRBJ2-5; CDR3 DNA: TGTGCCAGCACTGGACTAGCGGGGGGCGAGACCCAGTACTTC; CDR3 protein: CASTGLAGGETQYF
D gene: -; V gene: TRBV5-1; clone size: -; J gene: TRBJ2-1; CDR3 DNA: TGCGCCAGCAGCTTGGACCCCGTTAGCGGTACTACTAGCTCCTACAATGAGCAGTTCTTC; CDR3 protein: CASSLDPVSGTTSSYNEQFF
D gene: -; V gene: TRBV6-5; clone size: -; J gene: TRBJ1-2; CDR3 DNA: TGTGCCAGCAGTTCCACTAACTATGGCTACACCTTC; CDR3 protein: CASSSTNYGYTF
D gene: -; V gene: TRBV5-1; clone size: -; J gene: TRBJ1-2; CDR3 DNA: TGCGCCAGCAGCTTGACAGATAACTATGGCTACACCTTC; CDR3 protein: CASSLTDNYGYTF
D gene: TRBD1; V gene: TRBV7-9; clone size: -; J gene: TRBJ1-2; CDR3 DNA: TGTGCCAGCAGCACAAGACAGGGGTCGGGTTATGGCTACACCTTC; CDR3 protein: CASSTRQGSGYGYTF
D gene: -; V gene: TRBV18; clone size: -; J gene: TRBJ1-2; CDR3 DNA: TGTGCCAGCTCACCACGGGCAGGGCAAGGCTACACCTTC; CDR3 protein: CASSPRAGQGYTF
D gene: -; V gene: TRBV6-1; clone size: -; J gene: TRBJ2-1; CDR3 DNA: TGTGCCAGCATGGGGATGCGGGTGTTTTACAATGAGCAGTTCTTC; CDR3 protein: CASMGMRVFYNEQFF
D gene: -; V gene: TRBV9; clone size: -; J gene: TRBJ2-1; CDR3 DNA: TGTGCCAGGCCGGGCAATGAGCAGTTCTTC; CDR3 protein: CARPGNEQFF
D gene: TRBD2; V gene: TRBV5-1; clone size: -; J gene: TRBJ2-2; CDR3 DNA: TGCGCCAGCCGATATCTAGCGGGGGAGACCGGGGAGCTGTTTTTT; CDR3 protein: CASRYLAGETGELFF
D gene: TRBD2; V gene: TRBV28; clone size: -; J gene: TRBJ2-7; CDR3 DNA: TGTGCCAGCAGCCCTAGGAAAGCGGGGGCCCACGAGCAGTACTTC; CDR3 protein: CASSPRKAGAHEQYF
D gene: TRBD1; V gene: TRBV7-3; clone size: -; J gene: TRBJ2-3; CDR3 DNA: TGTGCCAGCAGTCGGGACAGAACAGATACGCAGTATTTT; CDR3 protein: CASSRDRTDTQYF
D gene: TRBD2; V gene: TRBV7-9; clone size: -; J gene: TRBJ2-2; CDR3 DNA: TGTGCCAGCAGCTTAGGCCCACTAGCGGGAGGTTCTACCGGGGAGCTGTTTTTT; CDR3 protein: CASSLGPLAGGSTGELFF
D gene: -; V gene: TRBV14; clone size: -; J gene: TRBJ2-2; CDR3 DNA: TGTGCCAGCAGCCAAGATCTAAGGGGAATAGGGGAGCTGTTTTTT; CDR3 protein: CASSQDLRGIGELFF
D gene: TRBD1; V gene: TRBV4-3; clone size: -; J gene: TRBJ1-2; CDR3 DNA: TGCGCCAGCAGCCAAGAAGGGTACAGGGGAGACTATGGCTACACCTTC; CDR3 protein: CASSQEGYRGDYGYTF
D gene: -; V gene: TRBV29-1; clone size: -; J gene: TRBJ1-1; CDR3 DNA: TGCAGCGTTGAAAGGCGGCCTAGGTCTGAAGCTTTCTTT; CDR3 protein: CSVERRPRSEAFF